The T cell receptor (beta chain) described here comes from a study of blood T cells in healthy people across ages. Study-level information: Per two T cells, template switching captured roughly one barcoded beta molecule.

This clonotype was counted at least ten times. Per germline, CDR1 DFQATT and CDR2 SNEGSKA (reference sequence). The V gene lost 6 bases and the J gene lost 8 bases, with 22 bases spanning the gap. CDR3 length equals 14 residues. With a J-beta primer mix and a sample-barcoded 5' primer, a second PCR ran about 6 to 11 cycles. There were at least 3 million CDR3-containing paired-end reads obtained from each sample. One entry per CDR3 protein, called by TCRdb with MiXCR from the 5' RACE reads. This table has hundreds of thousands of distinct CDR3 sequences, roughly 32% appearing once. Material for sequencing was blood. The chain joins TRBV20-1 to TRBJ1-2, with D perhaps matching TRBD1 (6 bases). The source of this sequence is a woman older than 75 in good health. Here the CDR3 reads CSAAIQTGLGGYTF. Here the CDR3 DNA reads TGCAGTGCCGCAATCCAAACAGGGTTGGGCGGCTACACCTTC.